What follows describes a single T cell receptor beta chain. The antigen remains undetermined. This sample is drawn from a study of graft-versus-host responses after intestinal transplantation. The V gene's germline CDR1 is PRHDT and CDR2 FYEKMQ (reference sequence). The CDR3 spans 14 residues. Trimming left V 2 bases short and J 0 bases short, with 8 bases between. Some clones are missing from TCRdb's copy, which holds only in-frame ones; the method was immunoSEQ multiplex PCR. Here the sample spans 80,000 to 95,000 clones, 90% to 95% being singletons. The receptor was derived from a human donor who received an intestinal transplant. The sequencing here drew on unstimulated CD8+ T cells sorted from spleen or lymph node cells, taken before intestinal transplant. The chain joins TRBV13 to TRBJ2-7; D is unresolved. CDR3 residues: CASSLNILSYEQYF. CDR3 bases: TGTGCCAGCAGCTTAAATATCCTCTCCTACGAGCAGTACTTC.